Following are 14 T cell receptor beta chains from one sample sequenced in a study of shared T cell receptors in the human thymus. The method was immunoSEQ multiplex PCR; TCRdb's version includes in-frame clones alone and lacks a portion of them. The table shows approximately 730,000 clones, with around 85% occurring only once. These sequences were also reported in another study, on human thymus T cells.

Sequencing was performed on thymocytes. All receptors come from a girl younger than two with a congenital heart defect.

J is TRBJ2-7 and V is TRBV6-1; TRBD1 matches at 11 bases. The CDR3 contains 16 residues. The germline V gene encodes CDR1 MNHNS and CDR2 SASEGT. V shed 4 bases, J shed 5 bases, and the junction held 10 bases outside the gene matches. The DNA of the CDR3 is TGTGCCAGCAGTGGACTACTGGACAGGGGGCTAAACGAGCAGTACTTC. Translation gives CASSGLLDRGLNEQYF.

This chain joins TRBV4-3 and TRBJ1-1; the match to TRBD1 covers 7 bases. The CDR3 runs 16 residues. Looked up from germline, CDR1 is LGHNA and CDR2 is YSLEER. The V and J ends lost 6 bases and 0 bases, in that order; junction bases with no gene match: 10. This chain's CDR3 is CASSVRTGELNTEAFF. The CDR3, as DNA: TGCGCCAGCAGTGTTAGGACAGGTGAACTGAACACTGAAGCTTTCTTT.

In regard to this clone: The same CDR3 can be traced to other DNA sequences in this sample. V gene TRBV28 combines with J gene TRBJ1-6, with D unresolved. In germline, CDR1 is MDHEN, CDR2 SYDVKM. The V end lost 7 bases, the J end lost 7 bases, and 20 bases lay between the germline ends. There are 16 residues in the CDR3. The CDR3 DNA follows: TGTGCCAGCACGGACTCTCCCTATCGTCCCAATTCACCCCTCCACTTT. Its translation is CASTDSPYRPNSPLHF.

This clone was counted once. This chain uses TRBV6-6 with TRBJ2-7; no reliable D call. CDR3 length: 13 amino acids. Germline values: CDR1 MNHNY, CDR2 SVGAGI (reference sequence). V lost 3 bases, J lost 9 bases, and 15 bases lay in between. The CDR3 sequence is CASSYVGQTWQYF. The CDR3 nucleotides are TGTGCCAGCAGTTATGTTGGCCAGACTTGGCAGTACTTC.

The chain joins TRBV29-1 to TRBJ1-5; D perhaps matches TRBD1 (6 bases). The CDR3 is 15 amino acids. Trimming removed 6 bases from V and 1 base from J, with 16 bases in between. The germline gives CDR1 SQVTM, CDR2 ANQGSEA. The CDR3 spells CSVVSGAGSNQPQHF. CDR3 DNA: TGCAGCGTCGTATCAGGGGCAGGGAGCAATCAGCCCCAGCATTTT.

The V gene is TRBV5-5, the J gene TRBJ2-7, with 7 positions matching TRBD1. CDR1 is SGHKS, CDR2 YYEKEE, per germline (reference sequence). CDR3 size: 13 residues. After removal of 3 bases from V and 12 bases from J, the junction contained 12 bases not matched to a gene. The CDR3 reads CASSSDRLSSRYF. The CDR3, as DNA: TGTGCCAGCAGCTCGGACAGGCTCTCGAGCCGGTACTTC.

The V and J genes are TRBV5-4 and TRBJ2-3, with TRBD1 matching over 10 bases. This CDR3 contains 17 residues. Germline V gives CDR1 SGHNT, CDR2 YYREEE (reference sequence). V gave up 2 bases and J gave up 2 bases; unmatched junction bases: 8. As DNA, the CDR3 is TGTGCCAGCAGCTTATTTTGGGGGACAGGGGACACAGATACGCAGTATTTT. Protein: CASSLFWGTGDTDTQYF.

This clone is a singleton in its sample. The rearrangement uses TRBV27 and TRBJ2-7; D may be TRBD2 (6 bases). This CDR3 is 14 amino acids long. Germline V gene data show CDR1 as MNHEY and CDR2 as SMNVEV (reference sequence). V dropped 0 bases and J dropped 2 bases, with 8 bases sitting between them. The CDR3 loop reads CASSLSAGTYEQYF. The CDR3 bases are TGTGCCAGCAGTTTATCCGCGGGAACCTACGAGCAGTACTTC.

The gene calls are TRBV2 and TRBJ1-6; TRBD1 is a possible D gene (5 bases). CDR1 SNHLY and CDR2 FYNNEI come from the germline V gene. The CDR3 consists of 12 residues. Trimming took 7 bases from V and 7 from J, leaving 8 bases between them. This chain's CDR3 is CASKGVNSPLHF. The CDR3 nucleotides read TGTGCCAGCAAAGGGGTCAATTCACCCCTCCACTTT.

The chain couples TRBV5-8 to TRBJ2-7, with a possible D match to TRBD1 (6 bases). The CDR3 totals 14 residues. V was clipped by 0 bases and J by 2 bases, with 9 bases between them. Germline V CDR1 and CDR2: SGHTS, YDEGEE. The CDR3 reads CASSLAQGTYEQYF. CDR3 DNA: TGTGCCAGCAGCTTGGCGCAGGGGACCTACGAGCAGTACTTC.

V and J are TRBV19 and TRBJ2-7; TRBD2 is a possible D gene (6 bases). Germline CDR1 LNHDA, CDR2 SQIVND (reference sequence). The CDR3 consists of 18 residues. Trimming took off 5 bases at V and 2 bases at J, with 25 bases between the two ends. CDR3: CASSPKGNGGDAAYEQYF. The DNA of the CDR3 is TGTGCCAGTAGTCCGAAGGGCAATGGCGGGGACGCAGCCTACGAGCAGTACTTC.

CDR3 loop: CAGKMDSLSSYEQYF. CDR3 DNA: TGTGCCGGTAAGATGGACAGTCTGAGCTCCTACGAGCAGTACTTC. The chain joins TRBV2 to TRBJ2-7; D is perhaps TRBD1 (6 bases). CDR1 is SNHLY and CDR2 is FYNNEI in the germline V gene. This CDR3 has 15 amino acids. Trimming stripped 11 bases from V and 0 bases from J, with 20 bases between.

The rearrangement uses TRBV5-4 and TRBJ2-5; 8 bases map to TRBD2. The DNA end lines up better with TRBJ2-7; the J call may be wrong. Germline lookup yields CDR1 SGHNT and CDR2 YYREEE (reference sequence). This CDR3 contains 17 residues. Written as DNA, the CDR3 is TGTGCCAGCAGCTTAGAAACCCATAGCGGGGACTCCTACGAGCAGTACTTC. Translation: CASSLETHSGDSYEQYF.

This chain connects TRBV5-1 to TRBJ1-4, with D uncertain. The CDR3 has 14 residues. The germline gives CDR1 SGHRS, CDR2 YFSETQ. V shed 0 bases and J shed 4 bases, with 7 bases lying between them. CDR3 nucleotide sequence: TGCGCCAGCAGCTTGGACCCGGGTAATGAAAAACTGTTTTTT. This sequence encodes CASSLDPGNEKLFF.